This record covers a single T cell receptor (beta chain). One end of the junction does not line up with germline, which may come from a read error. In germline, CDR1 is MNHEY, CDR2 SMNVEV (reference sequence). This CDR3 spans 13 amino acids. This specimen belongs to a study of regulatory T cells in long-lasting Graves disease. Arm-PCR of CDR3 regions and iRepertoire HTBI primers were used to build TCR beta libraries. TCRdb reprocessed the multiplex PCR reads via MiXCR and lists one record per CDR3 protein. The top ten hold about two fifths of the sample, which has hundreds of thousands of distinct CDR3 sequences, 18% seen once. Time point specified: newly diagnosed GD, antithyroid drugs for less than 3 months. From RNA extracted from PBMCs, the TCR library was made.

V is TRBV27 and J is TRBJ2-7, with D perhaps given as TRBD1 or TRBD2 (5 bases each). The closer fit of TRBJ2-3 to the DNA end suggests the J call may be wrong. The sequencing used peripheral blood mononuclear cells (PBMCs), collected at new diagnosis, from a patient treated with antithyroid drugs. This TCR came from a female donor with Graves disease. CDR3 region: CASSRDLTDAQYF. In nucleotides, the CDR3 is TGTGCCAGCAGCCGGGACCTTACAGATGCGCAGTATTTT.